These 9 T cell receptor beta chains share one sample of origin, sequenced in a study of cytomegalovirus exposure and HLA in healthy donors. With 60 Vbeta and 13 Jbeta primers, the PCR was carried out. Clones were sequenced by immunoSEQ multiplex PCR, and TCRdb holds only the in-frame ones, with some missing. The sample has around 95,000 clones; around 73% are singletons. Specimen: PBMCs. The receptor source for this set is a woman aged 40 to 50 in good health and CMV-seropositive.

V is TRBV19 and J is TRBJ2-2; TRBD1 matches 8 bases. Germline trimming cut 3 bases from V and 3 bases from J; bases unmatched to any gene: 6. The CDR3 runs 16 residues. Germline V gene lookup returns CDR1 LNHDA and CDR2 SQIVND (reference sequence). CDR3 in DNA: TGTGCCAGTAGTATTGGTGGACAGGGCTACACCGGGGAGCTGTTTTTT. Translated: CASSIGGQGYTGELFF.

The chain carries TRBV7-2 and TRBJ2-5, with D possibly matching TRBD2 (5 bases). This CDR3 contains 12 residues. Germline V lookup: CDR1 SGHTA, CDR2 FQGNSA. The V end lost 4 bases, the J end lost 5 bases, and 8 bases lay between the germline ends. The CDR3 DNA follows: TGTGCCAGCAGCTCTCCGGGGGAGACCCAGTACTTC. It specifies CASSSPGETQYF.

The V gene is TRBV5-5, the J gene TRBJ2-1; D is possibly TRBD1 (6 bases). This CDR3 comprises 16 residues. Trimming took 4 bases from V and 7 from J, leaving 21 bases between them. Germline loops: CDR1 SGHKS, CDR2 YYEKEE (reference sequence). The CDR3 reads CASSQITGFRGNEQFF. The DNA of the CDR3 is TGTGCCAGCAGCCAAATTACAGGGTTTAGGGGTAATGAGCAGTTCTTC.

V and J are TRBV18 and TRBJ2-2, with 11 positions matching TRBD1. Germline-derived CDR1 and CDR2 are KGHSH and LQKENI. The CDR3 consists of 16 residues. J gave up 6 bases and V 3 bases, and 6 bases lay outside the gene matches. This CDR3 is CASSPAGQGDSGELFF. As DNA, the CDR3 is TGTGCCAGCTCACCTGCGGGACAGGGGGATTCCGGGGAGCTGTTTTTT.

This sequence joins TRBV5-1 and TRBJ2-1; TRBD1 matches 7 bases. The germline V gene encodes CDR1 SGHRS and CDR2 YFSETQ. Trimming at V came to 0 bases and at J to 4 bases, leaving 4 bases not matched to a gene. CDR3 length equals 15 residues. The CDR3 DNA is TGCGCCAGCAGCTTGGGGGGGACAGATTACAATGAGCAGTTCTTC. Translated, it gives CASSLGGTDYNEQFF.

This clone was counted between two and nine times. The rearrangement uses TRBV2 and TRBJ1-1, with 7 bases matching TRBD1. The germline V gene has CDR1 SNHLY and CDR2 FYNNEI. The CDR3 covers 13 residues. The V segment lost 8 bases and the J segment 4 bases; nucleotides outside the gene matches: 7. CDR3 coding DNA: TGTGCCAGCGCACAGGGGCTGAGCACTGAAGCTTTCTTT. Its translation: CASAQGLSTEAFF.

The rearrangement uses TRBV18 and TRBJ1-1; TRBD1 matches at 9 bases. The CDR3 runs 15 residues. V trimming: 3 bases; J trimming: 5 bases; junction bases outside the gene matches: 7. Per germline, CDR1 KGHSH and CDR2 LQKENI. The CDR3: CASSPEQGAQTEAFF. CDR3 DNA: TGTGCCAGCTCACCTGAACAGGGGGCCCAGACTGAAGCTTTCTTT.

The V and J genes are TRBV5-5 and TRBJ2-3; 7 bases map to TRBD1. The V and J ends lost 3 bases and 2 bases, in that order; junction bases with no gene match: 3. The germline CDR1 and CDR2 sequences are SGHKS and YYEKEE (reference sequence). This CDR3 comprises 14 residues. This CDR3 reads CASSYGQVTDTQYF. CDR3 coding DNA: TGTGCCAGCAGCTACGGACAGGTCACAGATACGCAGTATTTT.

This clone was seen only a few times. This chain connects TRBV6-4 to TRBJ2-3, with D possibly matching TRBD2 (5 bases). The germline CDR1 and CDR2 sequences are MRHNA and SNTAGT. The CDR3 runs 15 residues. Trimming shortened V by 4 bases and J by 0 bases, and 11 bases separated the two germline ends. CDR3: CASSVMAGSTDTQYF. The DNA for the CDR3 is TGTGCCAGCAGTGTGATGGCGGGTAGCACAGATACGCAGTATTTT.